Below are 23 T cell receptor beta chains sequenced from a single sample in a study of OX40 agonist ivuxolimab in advanced cancers. The assay was immunoSEQ multiplex PCR, and TCRdb's table has in-frame clones only and misses some. The table includes 55,000 to 80,000 clones, roughly 88% detected once. The specimen was CD4+ or CD8+ T cells sorted from blood, collected in a trial of the OX40 agonist ivuxolimab. These receptors all stem from an adult with an advanced solid tumor such as melanoma, head and neck, liver or kidney cancer.

The chain is built from TRBV13 and TRBJ2-1, with TRBD2 identical over 9 bases. The CDR3 contains 17 residues. The V gene end was trimmed by 0 bases and the J gene end by 1 base; junction bases not matched to a gene: 4. The germline CDR1 and CDR2 sequences are PRHDT and FYEKMQ (reference sequence). In nucleotides, the CDR3 is TGTGCCAGCAGCTTAGGGTGGACTAGCGTATCCTACAATGAGCAGTTCTTC. This sequence encodes CASSLGWTSVSYNEQFF.

This chain uses TRBV5-1 with TRBJ1-2, with 9 bases matching TRBD1. CDR3 length: 16 amino acids. CDR1 SGHRS and CDR2 YFSETQ come from the germline V gene. Trimming took 5 bases from V and 7 from J; bases not matched to a gene: 15. CDR3 in amino acids: CASSQDIQGAIVGYTF. In nucleotides, the CDR3 is TGCGCCAGCAGTCAAGACATACAGGGGGCTATAGTTGGCTACACCTTC.

CDR3 amino acids: CASSPRTSGTNNEQFF. The CDR3 region has the DNA TGTGCCAGCAGCCCGCGGACTAGCGGGACCAACAATGAGCAGTTCTTC. The chain couples TRBV7-6 to TRBJ2-1; TRBD2 aligns across 12 bases. Germline V gives CDR1 SGHVS, CDR2 FNYEAQ. The V gene end was trimmed by 5 bases and the J gene end by 5 bases; junction bases not matched to a gene: 7. CDR3 size: 16 residues.

The chain recombines TRBV7-2 with TRBJ2-7, with 11 bases fitting TRBD2. Germline-derived CDR1 and CDR2 are SGHTA and FQGNSA. The J segment lost 3 bases and the V segment lost 2 bases, leaving 6 bases of the junction unmatched. This CDR3 contains 16 residues. In DNA, the CDR3 is TGTGCCAGCAGCTTATCCGGGACTAGCGGATTCTACGAGCAGTACTTC. Protein: CASSLSGTSGFYEQYF.

The chain couples TRBV6-9 to TRBJ2-2, with D unresolved. This CDR3 contains 15 residues. Trimming shortened V by 0 bases and J by 4 bases, and 9 bases separated the two germline ends. The germline V gene has CDR1 MNHGY and CDR2 SVAAGI. The CDR3 nucleotides read TGTGCCAGCAGTTATTCAGTCTCGTCCACCGGGGAGCTGTTTTTT. Translated, it gives CASSYSVSSTGELFF.

V usage is TRBV18 and J usage is TRBJ1-1; TRBD1 agrees at 12 bases. V was pared by 4 bases and J by 5 bases, with 2 bases of the junction left unmatched. CDR1 and CDR2 from the germline V gene are KGHSH and LQKENI. The CDR3 length is 14 residues. The DNA for the CDR3 is TGTGCCAGCTCACGGGACAGGGGGCCAACTGAAGCTTTCTTT. Translated, it gives CASSRDRGPTEAFF.

The sample holds a few counts of this clone. The chain carries TRBV11-2 and TRBJ1-1; the D is unclear. Trimming took off 3 bases at V and 7 bases at J, with 9 bases between the two ends. The CDR3 sequence is 12 residues long. CDR1 is SGHAT, CDR2 FQNNGV, per germline. The CDR3 DNA reads as TGTGCCAGCAGCTTCCTGGGGATTGAAGCTTTCTTT. Encoded protein: CASSFLGIEAFF. Full variable domain (remainder filled in from reference TRBV11-2 and TRBJ1-1): EAGVAQSPRYKIIEKRQSVAFWCNPISGHATLYWYQQILGQGPKLLIQFQNNGVVDDSQLPKDRFSAERLKGVDSTLKIQPAKLEDSAVYLCASSFLGIEAFFGQGTRLTVV.

The chain is built from TRBV28 and TRBJ2-1, with TRBD2 identical over 7 bases. The CDR3 runs to 18 residues. Germline loops: CDR1 MDHEN, CDR2 SYDVKM. After removal of 4 bases from V and 1 base from J, the junction contained 13 bases not matched to a gene. The CDR3 reads CASSSPSAGESSYNEQFF. The CDR3 DNA reads as TGTGCCAGCAGTTCGCCGAGTGCGGGGGAGAGTTCCTACAATGAGCAGTTCTTC.

V gene TRBV5-1 combines with J gene TRBJ1-4; D perhaps matches TRBD1 (5 bases). V was trimmed by 4 bases and J by 3 bases, leaving 7 bases between them. The CDR3 length is 13 residues. Germline V gene lookup returns CDR1 SGHRS and CDR2 YFSETQ. The CDR3 here is CASSGGSNEKLFF. As DNA, the CDR3 is TGCGCCAGCAGCGGGGGTTCTAATGAAAAACTGTTTTTT.

This clone showed up just a few times. The V and J genes are TRBV19 and TRBJ1-5; D might be TRBD1 (5 bases). Germline loops: CDR1 LNHDA, CDR2 SQIVND (reference sequence). The CDR3 is 14 amino acids. V was clipped by 8 bases and J by 0 bases, with 11 bases between them. The CDR3 nucleotides read TGTGCCAGTGCATGGGGGAATAGCAATCAGCCCCAGCATTTT. Protein sequence: CASAWGNSNQPQHF.

This chain joins TRBV27 and TRBJ2-3; 9 bases match TRBD2. With 2 bases clipped from V and 1 base from J, the junction kept 13 bases outside the gene matches. In germline, CDR1 is MNHEY, CDR2 SMNVEV (reference sequence). This CDR3 region has 19 residues. The CDR3 sequence: CASSLILAGHPGGTDTQYF. The DNA of the CDR3 is TGTGCCAGCAGTTTAATTCTAGCGGGGCACCCAGGGGGCACAGATACGCAGTATTTT.

The V and J genes are TRBV11-2 and TRBJ1-2; weak D call: TRBD1 (6 bases). Germline loops: CDR1 SGHAT, CDR2 FQNNGV. Trimming pared 0 bases from V and 3 bases from J, leaving 11 bases between. The CDR3 covers 15 residues. The CDR3 protein is CASSLEWGADYGYTF. The CDR3 DNA is TGTGCCAGCAGCTTAGAATGGGGGGCGGACTATGGCTACACCTTC. The variable domain in full, with the rest retrieved from reference TRBV11-2 and TRBJ1-2, is EAGVAQSPRYKIIEKRQSVAFWCNPISGHATLYWYQQILGQGPKLLIQFQNNGVVDDSQLPKDRFSAERLKGVDSTLKIQPAKLEDSAVYLCASSLEWGADYGYTFGSGTRLTVV.

This clone was counted a few times. Here the CDR3 DNA reads TGTGCCAGCAGCTTGGCAGGGGGCACAGGTAGAAAGAATGGCTACACCTTC. This translates into CASSLAGGTGRKNGYTF. J is TRBJ1-2 and V is TRBV5-6, with 8 bases fitting TRBD1. Germline trimming cut 0 bases from V and 6 bases from J; bases unmatched to any gene: 13. This CDR3 region has 17 residues. Germline V lookup: CDR1 SGHDT, CDR2 YYEEEE.

The gene calls are TRBV10-1 and TRBJ2-5, with TRBD2 matching over 14 bases. V dropped 5 bases and J dropped 6; count of bases not matched to a gene: 5. The germline V gene encodes CDR1 WNHNN and CDR2 SYGVQD (reference sequence). The CDR3 has 15 residues. CDR3 region: CASSNGLAGGKTQYF. The CDR3 DNA follows: TGCGCCAGCAGTAACGGACTAGCGGGGGGAAAGACCCAGTACTTC.

This chain connects TRBV7-2 to TRBJ1-2; 9 nucleotides match TRBD1. Germline CDR1 reads SGHTA; CDR2 reads FQGNSA. CDR3 length equals 15 residues. The J segment lost 5 bases and the V segment lost 2 bases, leaving 6 bases of the junction unmatched. The CDR3 region has the DNA TGTGCCAGCAGCTTAAGTTGGGGACAGGGATATGGCTACACCTTC. Its translation is CASSLSWGQGYGYTF.

The genes are TRBV27 and TRBJ1-4; a possible D gene is TRBD1 (6 bases). The CDR3 totals 18 residues. V was trimmed by 5 bases and J by 5 bases, leaving 24 bases between them. Germline V gene data show CDR1 as MNHEY and CDR2 as SMNVEV (reference sequence). The CDR3 loop is CASSPSPGWGAVNEKLFF. CDR3 DNA: TGTGCCAGCAGTCCTAGCCCAGGGTGGGGGGCTGTAAATGAAAAACTGTTTTTT.

This chain links TRBV18 with TRBJ2-7; no clear D. The CDR3 runs 15 residues. The V end lost 0 bases, the J end lost 3 bases, and 12 bases lay between the germline ends. The germline gives CDR1 KGHSH, CDR2 LQKENI. The CDR3 DNA reads TGTGCCAGCTCACCACCTGGCGGCCGAAACTACGAGCAGTACTTC. Protein product: CASSPPGGRNYEQYF. Full variable domain (rest looked up from reference TRBV18 and TRBJ2-7): NAGVMQNPRHLVRRRGQEARLRCSPMKGHSHVYWYRQLPEEGLKFMVYLQKENIIDESGMPKERFSAEFPKEGPSILRIQQVVRGDSAAYFCASSPPGGRNYEQYFGPGTRLTVT.

The chain's CDR3 is CASSLGGGGPPEAFF. DNA for the CDR3: TGCGCCAGCAGCTTGGGGGGAGGGGGCCCCCCTGAAGCTTTCTTT. This chain uses TRBV5-1 with TRBJ1-1, with 7 bases that match TRBD1. CDR1 and CDR2 from the germline V gene are SGHRS and YFSETQ. The trim removed 0 bases at V and 6 bases at J, leaving 8 bases unmatched. CDR3 length equals 15 residues.

The rearrangement links TRBV9 to TRBJ2-1; D unclear. V lost 0 bases and J 4 bases, leaving 8 bases between the germline ends. The length of the CDR3 is 14 residues. Germline CDR1 and CDR2: SGDLS and YYNGEE. The CDR3 sequence is CASSVEGFYNEQFF. The CDR3 bases are TGTGCCAGCAGCGTAGAGGGTTTTTACAATGAGCAGTTCTTC.

This rearrangement joins TRBV7-9 to TRBJ2-1; tentatively, D is TRBD1 or TRBD2 (6 bases each). The CDR3 runs 15 residues. Germline V lookup: CDR1 SEHNR, CDR2 FQNEAQ (reference sequence). V was shortened by 10 bases and J by 1 base, with 17 bases between the two germline ends. The CDR3 DNA follows: TGTGCCACCCCTGGAGGGGGGTTATCCTACAATGAGCAGTTCTTC. It specifies CATPGGGLSYNEQFF.

The chain has TRBV7-9 and TRBJ1-6; TRBD1 matches 8 bases. V was clipped by 0 bases and J by 7 bases; unmatched bases: 2. The CDR3 is made up of 15 amino acids. In germline, CDR1 is SEHNR, CDR2 FQNEAQ (reference sequence). CDR3 nucleotides: TGTGCCAGCAGCTTAGCCCGGGACAGGAATTCACCCCTCCACTTT. Protein product: CASSLARDRNSPLHF. The full variable domain, rest sourced from reference TRBV7-9 and TRBJ1-6, is DTGVSQNPRHKITKRGQNVTFRCDPISEHNRLYWYRQTLGQGPEFLTYFQNEAQLEKSRLLSDRFSAERPKGSFSTLEIQRTEQGDSAMYLCASSLARDRNSPLHFGNGTRLTVT.

The rearrangement joins TRBV5-4 to TRBJ2-3, with 7 bases matching TRBD2. V trimming: 1 base; J trimming: 4 bases; junction bases outside the gene matches: 6. The CDR3 is made up of 15 amino acids. Per germline, CDR1 SGHNT and CDR2 YYREEE (reference sequence). Here the CDR3 DNA reads TGTGCCAGCAGCTTGCCTGGGGGGAGGGCAGATACGCAGTATTTT. The encoded protein is CASSLPGGRADTQYF.

The chain is built from TRBV18 and TRBJ2-7; D call uncertain. CDR3 length equals 16 residues. Germline V lookup: CDR1 KGHSH, CDR2 LQKENI. Trimming left V 0 bases short and J 3 bases short, with 15 bases between. CDR3: CASSPPNTYTSYEQYF. The CDR3 DNA reads as TGTGCCAGCTCACCACCCAACACGTACACAAGCTACGAGCAGTACTTC.